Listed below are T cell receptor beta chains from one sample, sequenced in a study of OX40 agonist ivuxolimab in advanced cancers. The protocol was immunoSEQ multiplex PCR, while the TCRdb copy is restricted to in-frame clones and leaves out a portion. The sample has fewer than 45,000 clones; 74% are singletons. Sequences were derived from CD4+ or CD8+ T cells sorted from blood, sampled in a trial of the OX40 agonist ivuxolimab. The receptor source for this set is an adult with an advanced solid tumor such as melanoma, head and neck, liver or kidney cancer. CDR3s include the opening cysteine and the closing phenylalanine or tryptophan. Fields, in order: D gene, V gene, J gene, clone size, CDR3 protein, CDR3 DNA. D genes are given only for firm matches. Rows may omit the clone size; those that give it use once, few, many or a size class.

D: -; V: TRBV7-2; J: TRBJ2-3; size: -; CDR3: CASSSAGQGRTDTQYF; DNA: TGTGCCAGCAGCTCAGCAGGGCAGGGCCGCACAGATACGCAGTATTTT
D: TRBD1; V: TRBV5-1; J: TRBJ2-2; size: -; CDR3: CASSLVGTGGTGELFF; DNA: TGCGCCAGCAGCTTGGTCGGGACAGGGGGCACCGGGGAGCTGTTTTTT
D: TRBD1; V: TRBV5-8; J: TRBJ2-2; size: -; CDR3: CASSLGQGEGGELFF; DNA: TGTGCCAGCAGCTTGGGGCAGGGGGAAGGCGGGGAGCTGTTTTTT
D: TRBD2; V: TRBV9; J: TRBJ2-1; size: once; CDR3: CASSVVLAGGEQFF; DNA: TGTGCCAGCAGCGTAGTACTAGCGGGGGGGGAGCAGTTCTTC
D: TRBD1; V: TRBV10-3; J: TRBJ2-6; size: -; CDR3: CAIRDRVNSGANVLTF; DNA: TGTGCCATCAGGGACAGGGTGAACTCTGGGGCCAACGTCCTGACTTTC
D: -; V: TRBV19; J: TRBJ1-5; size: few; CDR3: CASSLFEGSNQPQHF; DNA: TGTGCCAGTAGTCTCTTCGAGGGTAGCAATCAGCCCCAGCATTTT
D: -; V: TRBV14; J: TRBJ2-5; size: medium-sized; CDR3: CASSRTVQETQYF; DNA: TGTGCCAGCAGCCGGACAGTCCAAGAGACCCAGTACTTC
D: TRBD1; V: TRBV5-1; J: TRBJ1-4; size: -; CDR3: CASSPSRDRGRGEKLFF; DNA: TGCGCCAGCAGCCCGTCCCGGGACAGGGGGCGCGGAGAAAAACTGTTTTTT
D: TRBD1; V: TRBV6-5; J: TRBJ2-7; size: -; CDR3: CASSYSPDRESAEQYF; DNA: TGTGCCAGCAGTTACTCCCCGGACAGGGAATCCGCCGAGCAGTACTTC
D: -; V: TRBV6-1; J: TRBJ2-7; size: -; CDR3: CASSGRTTNSYEQYF; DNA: TGTGCCAGCAGTGGAAGGACAACCAACTCCTACGAGCAGTACTTC
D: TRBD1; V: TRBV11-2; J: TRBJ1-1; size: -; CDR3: CASSLVEGANAEAFF; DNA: TGTGCCAGCAGCTTAGTTGAGGGGGCGAACGCTGAAGCTTTCTTT
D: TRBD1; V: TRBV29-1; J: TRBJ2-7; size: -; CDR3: CSVEDRDSSYEQYF; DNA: TGCAGCGTTGAAGACCGGGACAGTTCCTACGAGCAGTACTTC
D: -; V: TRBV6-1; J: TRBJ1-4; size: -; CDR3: CASSYGEKLFF; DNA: TGTGCCAGCAGTTACGGTGAAAAACTGTTTTTT
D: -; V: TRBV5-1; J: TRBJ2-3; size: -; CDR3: CASSNEGVPQYF; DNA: TGCGCCAGCAGCAACGAGGGTGTTCCGCAGTATTTT
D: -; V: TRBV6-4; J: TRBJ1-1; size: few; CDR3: CASSVGVNTEAFF; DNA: TGTGCCAGCAGTGTCGGAGTGAACACTGAAGCTTTCTTT
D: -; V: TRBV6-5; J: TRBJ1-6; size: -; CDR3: CASSQHDGSSLHF; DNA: TGTGCCAGCAGTCAACATGACGGTTCATCCCTCCACTTT
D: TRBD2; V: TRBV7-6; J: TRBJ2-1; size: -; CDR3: CASSLGAGGPNEQFF; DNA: TGTGCCAGCAGCTTAGGCGCGGGGGGGCCCAATGAGCAGTTCTTC
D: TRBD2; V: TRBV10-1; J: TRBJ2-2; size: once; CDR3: CASSEDTSGTGELFF; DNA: TGCGCCAGCAGTGAGGACACTAGCGGCACCGGGGAGCTGTTTTTT
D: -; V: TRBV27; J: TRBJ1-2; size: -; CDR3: CASSLSRHNYGYTF; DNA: TGTGCCAGCAGTTTATCTCGGCATAACTATGGCTACACCTTC
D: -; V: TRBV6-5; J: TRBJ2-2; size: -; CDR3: CASSYRQLNTGELFF; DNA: TGTGCCAGCAGTTACCGACAGTTGAACACCGGGGAGCTGTTTTTT
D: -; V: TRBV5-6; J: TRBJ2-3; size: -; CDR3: CASSLHKDTQYF; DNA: TGTGCCAGCAGCTTGCATAAAGATACGCAGTATTTT
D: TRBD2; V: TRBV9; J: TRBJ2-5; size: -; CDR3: CASSDSGGDETQYF; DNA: TGTGCCAGCAGCGATAGCGGGGGGGACGAGACCCAGTACTTC
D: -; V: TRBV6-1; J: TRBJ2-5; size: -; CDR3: CASSEDGPWAQYF; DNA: TGTGCCAGCAGTGAAGACGGCCCTTGGGCCCAGTACTTC
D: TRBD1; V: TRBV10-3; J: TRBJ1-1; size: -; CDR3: CAISGKIGTGLDTEAFF; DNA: TGTGCCATCAGCGGCAAAATCGGGACAGGTTTGGACACTGAAGCTTTCTTT
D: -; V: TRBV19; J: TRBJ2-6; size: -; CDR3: CASSPSGANVLTF; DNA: TGTGCCAGTAGTCCATCTGGGGCCAACGTCCTGACTTTC
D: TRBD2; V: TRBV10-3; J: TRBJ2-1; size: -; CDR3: CAIGTSGGEYEQFF; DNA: TGTGCCATCGGGACTAGCGGGGGGGAGTATGAGCAGTTCTTC
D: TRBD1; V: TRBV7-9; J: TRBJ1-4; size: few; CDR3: CASSKTGTGVEKLFF; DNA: TGTGCCAGCAGCAAAACCGGGACAGGCGTTGAAAAACTGTTTTTT
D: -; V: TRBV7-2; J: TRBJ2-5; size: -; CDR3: CASSLIQGKETQYF; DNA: TGTGCCAGCAGCCTTATACAGGGAAAAGAGACCCAGTACTTC
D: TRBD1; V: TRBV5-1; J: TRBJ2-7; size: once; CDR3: CASSSGQGSYEQYF; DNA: TGCGCCAGCAGCTCGGGACAGGGATCCTACGAGCAGTACTTC
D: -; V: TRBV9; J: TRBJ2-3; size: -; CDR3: CASSYSGTDTQYF; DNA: TGTGCCAGCAGCTACAGCGGCACAGATACGCAGTATTTT
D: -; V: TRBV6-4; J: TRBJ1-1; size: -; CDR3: CASSVAETRDTEAFF; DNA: TGTGCCAGCAGTGTAGCCGAAACTAGGGACACTGAAGCTTTCTTT
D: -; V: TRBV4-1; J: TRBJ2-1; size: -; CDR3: CASSRYGPGSYNEQFF; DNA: TGCGCCAGCAGCCGCTACGGACCCGGCTCCTACAATGAGCAGTTCTTC
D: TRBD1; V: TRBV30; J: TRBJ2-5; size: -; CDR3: CAWRGQGWETQYF; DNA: TGTGCCTGGAGGGGACAGGGCTGGGAGACCCAGTACTTC
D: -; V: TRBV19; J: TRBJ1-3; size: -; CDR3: CASSMEGNTIYF; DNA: TGTGCCAGTAGTATGGAAGGAAACACCATATATTTT
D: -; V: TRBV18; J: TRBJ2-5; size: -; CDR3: CASSPGVSRETQYF; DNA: TGTGCCAGCTCACCGGGGGTCAGCAGGGAGACCCAGTACTTC